This is a list of T cell receptor beta chains from one sample in a study of response to subunit inactivated influenza vaccine. One entry per CDR3 protein results from TCRdb running MiXCR on the RT-PCR reads. Here the sample spans approximately 520,000 distinct CDR3 sequences, about 25% being singletons. The material sequenced was CD4+ T cells sorted from PBMCs, taken 4 to 6 days after vaccination. The receptors shown here come from a man aged 45-65 years who received an inactivated influenza vaccine. The CDR3 runs from the conserved cysteine through the conserved F or W. Fields, in order: clone size, J gene, V gene, CDR3 protein. Only part of the rows carry a size: once, few, many, or a class if the clone is expanded.

few	TRBJ2-7	TRBV20-1	CSAHMGQPSSYEQYF
NA	TRBJ2-7	TRBV20-1	CSAPRTGFSTGEQYF
NA	TRBJ1-2	TRBV20-1	CSARDVQGNYGYTF
few	TRBJ2-5	TRBV5-1	CASSYYGTVEETQYF
many	TRBJ1-2	TRBV29-1	CSVTWGGGYGYTF
many	TRBJ2-7	TRBV7-8	CASSFTSEQYF
NA	TRBJ2-1	TRBV29-1	CSVEAGLASSYNEQFF
few	TRBJ1-5	TRBV28	CASSTTGVGQPQHF
NA	TRBJ1-1	TRBV7-2	CASSLARQEAFF
NA	TRBJ1-1	TRBV5-5	CASSLALPVNTEAFF
few	TRBJ2-1	TRBV2	CASAPLANEQFF
few	TRBJ2-5	TRBV7-8	CASSKYEETQYF
NA	TRBJ2-1	TRBV29-1	CSVEQWGHEQFF
few	TRBJ2-5	TRBV15	CATSRDGVRGETQYF
NA	TRBJ1-3	TRBV6-5	CASSYSAKGSSGNTIYF
NA	TRBJ2-1	TRBV7-3	CASSPAGEVNEQFF
few	TRBJ2-7	TRBV6-5	CASSFSRHEQYF
NA	TRBJ1-2	TRBV7-8	CASSTGTGYGYTF